One and the same sample provided the 7 T cell receptor beta chains below, sequenced in a study of T cell responses to AZD1222 COVID-19 vaccine. Measured with immunoSEQ multiplex PCR; TCRdb has only the in-frame clones, and not every one. The repertoire holds roughly 120,000 clones, with under 85% as singletons. The sequencing used peripheral blood, collected on day 0 of AZD1222 vaccination. These receptors all come from an adult in good health.

This clone has more than one count but fewer than ten. V usage is TRBV6-5 and J usage is TRBJ1-3, with unresolved D. Germline-derived CDR1 and CDR2 are MNHEY and SVGAGI. The CDR3 is 15 amino acids. Between the trimmed V and J ends, which lost 6 bases and 0 bases, there was a span of 12 bases. The chain's CDR3 is CASSPTTFSGNTIYF. The CDR3 DNA is TGTGCCAGCAGCCCCACGACCTTCTCTGGAAACACCATATATTTT.

The chain couples TRBV4-1 to TRBJ1-1; TRBD1 is a possible D gene (5 bases). The ends were cut back, 0 bases at V and 1 base at J, with 15 bases in the middle. The V gene's germline CDR1 is MGHRA and CDR2 YSYEKL. This CDR3 has 17 residues. The CDR3 sequence: CASSQERGLGWNTEAFF. CDR3 sequence (DNA): TGCGCCAGCAGCCAAGAGCGGGGCCTAGGATGGAACACTGAAGCTTTCTTT.

The sample holds one count of this clone. This chain joins TRBV28 and TRBJ1-2, with D perhaps matching TRBD1 (5 bases). The length of the CDR3 is 13 residues. Deletions cut 2 bases from V and 7 bases from J, with 11 bases between. The germline CDR1 and CDR2 sequences are MDHEN and SYDVKM. CDR3 protein: CASSLNGGVGYTF. In nucleotides, the CDR3 is TGTGCCAGCAGTTTAAACGGGGGAGTTGGCTACACCTTC.

This clone was found a few times. The chain recombines TRBV19 with TRBJ1-1; no clear D gene. V gave up 8 bases and J gave up 2 bases, with 15 bases separating them. The germline V gene has CDR1 LNHDA and CDR2 SQIVND (reference sequence). The CDR3 is 14 residues long. This CDR3 is CASFKNRGNTEAFF. The CDR3 DNA reads as TGTGCCAGTTTCAAAAACCGAGGAAACACTGAAGCTTTCTTT.

This chain uses TRBV6-2 or TRBV6-3 with TRBJ1-5; D is uncertain. The CDR3 contains 15 residues. The V gene lost 2 bases and the J gene lost 4 bases, with 12 bases spanning the gap. The germline gives CDR1 MNHEY, CDR2 SVGEGT. Written as DNA, the CDR3 is TGTGCCAGCAGTTACCTCGGGTGGGCAAATCAGCCCCAGCATTTT. Translated, it gives CASSYLGWANQPQHF.

This chain connects TRBV29-1 to TRBJ1-1, with D possibly matching TRBD1 (5 bases). The length of the CDR3 is 13 residues. The V end was cut by 0 bases, the J end by 5 bases, with 10 bases between. The germline gives CDR1 SQVTM, CDR2 ANQGSEA. CDR3 in amino acids: CSVEESEGTEAFF. The CDR3 DNA reads TGCAGCGTTGAAGAATCGGAGGGGACTGAAGCTTTCTTT.

The chain couples TRBV7-9 to TRBJ1-1; a weak D match, TRBD1 (5 bases). The V and J ends lost 2 bases and 8 bases respectively, with 15 bases between them. This CDR3 comprises 14 residues. CDR1 and CDR2 (germline): SEHNR, FQNEAQ (reference sequence). CDR3 protein: CASSLSGRGIEAFF. CDR3 nucleotide sequence: TGTGCCAGCAGCTTATCGGGACGGGGAATAGAAGCTTTCTTT. The full variable domain, with the rest looked up from reference TRBV7-9 and TRBJ1-1, is DTGVSQNPRHKITKRGQNVTFRCDPISEHNRLYWYRQTLGQGPEFLTYFQNEAQLEKSRLLSDRFSAERPKGSFSTLEIQRTEQGDSAMYLCASSLSGRGIEAFFGQGTRLTVV.